This T cell receptor (beta chain) was retrieved from a study of blood T cell repertoires in COVID-19. Study at large: The cDNA or gDNA used as material had been derived from T cells, B-cell-depleted T cells, or PBMCs.

How the authors handled the data: Cell counts per sample came from amplifying reference gene primers. Clones were sequenced by immunoSEQ multiplex PCR, and TCRdb holds only the in-frame ones, with some missing. V and J calls and clone size are as listed in that table; D and trimming were resolved from the DNA. The sample has about 110,000 clones, about 90% seen once. V was shortened by 2 bases and J by 4 bases, with 3 bases between the two germline ends. The germline V gene encodes CDR1 SGHDT and CDR2 YYEEEE. CDR3 length equals 11 residues. The sequence was collected from a man in his forties with active or convalescent COVID-19. Source material: peripheral blood. The rearrangement links TRBV5-6 to TRBJ2-5, with D unresolved. The chain's CDR3 is CASSFRETQYF. CDR3 nucleotides: TGTGCCAGCAGCTTCCGAGAGACCCAGTACTTC. The variable domain in full, with the rest retrieved from reference TRBV5-6 and TRBJ2-5, is DAGVTQSPTHLIKTRGQQVTLRCSPKSGHDTVSWYQQALGQGPQFIFQYYEEEERQRGNFPDRFSGHQFPNYSSELNVNALLLGDSALYLCASSFRETQYFGPGTRLLVL.